This T cell receptor (beta chain) was captured by sequencing in a study of radiotherapy plus CTLA-4 blockade in lung cancer. Method: immunoSEQ multiplex PCR; TCRdb's copy keeps in-frame clones and lacks some. The table lists 25,000 to 35,000 clones, about 81% of them singletons, with 20% to 25% in the top ten. This clone was counted a few times. Its antigen is still unknown. Alongside CTLA-4 blockade with ipilimumab, patients with chemo-refractory metastatic non-small-cell lung cancer received focal radiation. CDR1 and CDR2 (germline): SGHTA, FQGNSA. The V gene lost 3 bases and the J gene lost 2 bases, with 8 bases spanning the gap. The CDR3 totals 14 residues. Regarding the study as a whole: After treatment with radiotherapy plus ipilimumab, TCR clones that came from the tumor expanded in blood.

V and J are TRBV7-2 and TRBJ1-5, with a tentative D call TRBD1 (5 bases). The receptor comes from a human donor with non-small cell lung cancer that progressed on radiotherapy plus ipilimumab. This specimen was peripheral blood, taken from a patient treated with radiotherapy plus ipilimumab. CDR3 DNA sequence: TGTGCCAGCAGCTTCTCGGGGGGCAATCAGCCCCAGCATTTT. This codes for CASSFSGGNQPQHF.